Given below is one T cell receptor (beta chain) in context. Its target antigen remains unknown. Within one base of it there is no much larger clone, and no base qualities were kept. In Seattle, one collaborating source enrolled patients while the infection was active and tracked those patients longitudinally over the course of disease. Each collaborating institution followed its own protocols to collect whole blood in K2EDTA tubes. For TCRbeta analysis, collaborator samples were shipped as frozen whole blood, as isolated PBMCs, or as DNA extracted from either sample type. Relative to germline, V is missing 0 bases and J is missing 6 bases, with 13 bases of the junction outside any gene match. CDR1 and CDR2 are read off the germline V gene (reference sequence) as LGHDT and YNNKEL. Reading from cysteine to phenylalanine, the CDR3 counts 17 amino acids. CDR3 DNA only is kept here, 51 bases in frame from base 1.

The record originates from a study of blood T cell repertoires in COVID-19 (dated by TCRdb to the early 2020s). Notes on the research overall: Samples covering the acute and convalescent phases of COVID-19 were provided by collaborators in the United States, Italy and Spain. The material from the prospective study consisted of cDNA or gDNA derived from T cells, B-cell-depleted T cells, or PBMCs. Subjects who had been exposed to COVID-19, were actively infected with it, or had recovered from it provided the deeply sampled blood TCRbeta repertoires that made up the dataset. The repertoires were released in a freely available public database intended as a resource for research on the immune response to SARS-CoV-2. The samples were drawn from two sources: the first 160 participants of the ongoing ImmuneRACE study, and 1,254 subjects contributed by 6 global collaborators. The sample metadata nearly always contained a de-identified subject ID, COVID-19 status, age in years and sex. Where HLA class I and class II types were available, the types were taken from metadata supplied by the sample provider, not from assay-based typing.

The immunoSEQ Assay, a bias-controlled multiplex PCR, was used to amplify TCRbeta CDR3 regions from genomic DNA. Concerning the study's data processing: The number of nucleated cells in each sample was estimated from the amplification of reference gene primers within the assay. Sequence reads were collapsed and filtered to measure the absolute abundance of every unique TCRbeta CDR3 rearrangement. For each sample, productive Simpson clonality was calculated as the square root of Simpson's diversity index across productive rearrangements. The source is immuneACCESS, and TCRdb retained only in-frame sequences with V and J called. Part of the clones is not carried over; for the studies checked, unresolved V genes explain less than half of this, and the remainder is unexplained. Clonal size and the V and J genes are those of that table, whereas D and trimming came from the DNA. The sample yields about 150,000 clones; about 85% were counted once. Of the sample, around 6.9% is held by the ten largest clones.

What the authors observed across the whole study: The quantity of clinical and demographic metadata differed by source and by participant and was supplied without curation.

The sequence derives from a man aged 80 or over with COVID-19, enrolled during active disease. The rearranged segments are TRBV3-1 (or the pseudogene TRBV3-2) and TRBJ1-2; 7 bases in the junction line up with TRBD1. The sequencing input was peripheral blood. The CDR3 sequence is CASSQESAGGSPHGYTF. At the DNA level, the sequence is TGTGCCAGCAGCCAAGAGAGTGCAGGGGGTTCCCCCCATGGCTACACCTTC.